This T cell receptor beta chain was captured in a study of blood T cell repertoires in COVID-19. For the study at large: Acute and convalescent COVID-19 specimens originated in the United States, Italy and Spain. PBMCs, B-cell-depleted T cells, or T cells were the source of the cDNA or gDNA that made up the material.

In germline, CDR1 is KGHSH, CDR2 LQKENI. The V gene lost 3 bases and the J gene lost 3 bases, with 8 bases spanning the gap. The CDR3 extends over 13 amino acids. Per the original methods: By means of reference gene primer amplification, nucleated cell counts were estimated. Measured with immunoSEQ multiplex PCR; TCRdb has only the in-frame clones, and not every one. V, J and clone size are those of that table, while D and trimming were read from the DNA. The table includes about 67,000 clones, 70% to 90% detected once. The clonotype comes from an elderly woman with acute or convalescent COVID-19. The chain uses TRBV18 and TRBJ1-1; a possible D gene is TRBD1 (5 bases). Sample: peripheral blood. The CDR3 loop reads CASSPQGYTEAFF. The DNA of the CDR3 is TGTGCCAGCTCACCGCAGGGATACACTGAAGCTTTCTTT.